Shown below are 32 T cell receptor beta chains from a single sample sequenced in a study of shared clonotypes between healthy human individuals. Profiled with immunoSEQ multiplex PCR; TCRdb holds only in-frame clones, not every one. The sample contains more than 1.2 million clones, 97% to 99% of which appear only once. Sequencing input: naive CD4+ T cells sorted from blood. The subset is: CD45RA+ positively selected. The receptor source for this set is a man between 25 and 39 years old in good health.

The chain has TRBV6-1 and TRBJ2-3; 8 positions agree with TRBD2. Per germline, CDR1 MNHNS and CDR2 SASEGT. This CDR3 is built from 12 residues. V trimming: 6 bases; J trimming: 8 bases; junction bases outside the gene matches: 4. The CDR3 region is CASRGLDSTQYF. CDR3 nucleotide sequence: TGTGCCAGCAGGGGACTAGACTCTACGCAGTATTTT.

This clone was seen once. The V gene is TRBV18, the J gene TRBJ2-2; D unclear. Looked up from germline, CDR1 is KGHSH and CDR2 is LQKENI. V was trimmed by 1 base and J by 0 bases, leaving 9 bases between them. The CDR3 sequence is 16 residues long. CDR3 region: CASSPLSVANTGELFF. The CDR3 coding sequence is TGTGCCAGCTCACCACTCTCCGTGGCGAACACCGGGGAGCTGTTTTTT.

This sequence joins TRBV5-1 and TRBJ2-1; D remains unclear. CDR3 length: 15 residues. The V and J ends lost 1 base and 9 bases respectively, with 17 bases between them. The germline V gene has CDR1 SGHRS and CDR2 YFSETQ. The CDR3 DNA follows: TGCGCCAGCAGCTTGTTCGGAGAGTTTGATGGTGAGCAGTTCTTC. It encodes CASSLFGEFDGEQFF.

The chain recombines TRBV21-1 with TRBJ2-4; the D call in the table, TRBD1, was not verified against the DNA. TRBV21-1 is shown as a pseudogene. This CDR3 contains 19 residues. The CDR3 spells CASSTQNGAGVIAKNIQYF. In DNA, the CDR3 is TGTGCCAGCAGCACGCAAAACGGGGCAGGGGTTATAGCCAAAAACATTCAGTACTTC.

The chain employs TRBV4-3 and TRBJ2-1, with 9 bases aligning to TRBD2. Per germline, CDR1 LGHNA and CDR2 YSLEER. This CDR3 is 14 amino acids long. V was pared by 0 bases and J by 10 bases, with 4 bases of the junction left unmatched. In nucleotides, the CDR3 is TGCGCCAGCAGCCAAGACGGGCTAGCGGGGGAGCAGTTCTTC. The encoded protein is CASSQDGLAGEQFF.

The CDR3 region is CASSLVAGGPDTQYF. CDR3 nucleotides: TGTGCCAGCAGCTTGGTAGCAGGGGGTCCAGATACGCAGTATTTT. V and J are TRBV5-4 and TRBJ2-3; the match to TRBD1 covers 7 bases. This CDR3 is built from 15 residues. Germline assignment: CDR1 SGHNT and CDR2 YYREEE (reference sequence). Losses at the gene ends were 0 bases for V and 4 bases for J; bases not matched to a gene: 5.

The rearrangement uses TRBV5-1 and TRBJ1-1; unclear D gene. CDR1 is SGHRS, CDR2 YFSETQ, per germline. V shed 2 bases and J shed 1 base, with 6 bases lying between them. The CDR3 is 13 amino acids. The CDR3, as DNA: TGCGCCAGCAGCTTCGCACCGAACACTGAAGCTTTCTTT. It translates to CASSFAPNTEAFF.

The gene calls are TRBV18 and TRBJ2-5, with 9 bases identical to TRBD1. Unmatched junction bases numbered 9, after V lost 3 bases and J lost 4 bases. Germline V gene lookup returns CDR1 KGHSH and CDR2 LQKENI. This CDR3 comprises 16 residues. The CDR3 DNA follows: TGTGCCAGCTCACCTTCGGGACAGGGAAAAGGAGAGACCCAGTACTTC. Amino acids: CASSPSGQGKGETQYF.

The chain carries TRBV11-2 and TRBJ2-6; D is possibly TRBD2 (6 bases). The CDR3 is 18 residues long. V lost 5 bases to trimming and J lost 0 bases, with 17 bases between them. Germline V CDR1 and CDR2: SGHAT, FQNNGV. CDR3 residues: CASSPRDSSSSGANVLTF. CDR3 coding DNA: TGTGCCAGCAGCCCAAGGGACTCTTCCTCCTCTGGGGCCAACGTCCTGACTTTC.

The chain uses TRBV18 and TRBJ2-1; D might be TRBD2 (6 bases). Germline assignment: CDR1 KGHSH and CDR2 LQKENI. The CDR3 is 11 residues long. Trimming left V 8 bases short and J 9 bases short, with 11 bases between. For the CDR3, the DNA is TGTGCCAGCCAACTAGCCGGTGAGCAGTTCTTC. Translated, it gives CASQLAGEQFF.

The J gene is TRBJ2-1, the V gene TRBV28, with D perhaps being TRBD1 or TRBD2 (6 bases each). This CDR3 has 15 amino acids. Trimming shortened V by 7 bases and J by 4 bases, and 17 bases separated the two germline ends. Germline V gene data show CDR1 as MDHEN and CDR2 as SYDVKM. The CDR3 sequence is CASTPTGGVYNEQFF. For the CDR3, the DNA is TGTGCCAGCACCCCGACAGGCGGGGTTTACAATGAGCAGTTCTTC.

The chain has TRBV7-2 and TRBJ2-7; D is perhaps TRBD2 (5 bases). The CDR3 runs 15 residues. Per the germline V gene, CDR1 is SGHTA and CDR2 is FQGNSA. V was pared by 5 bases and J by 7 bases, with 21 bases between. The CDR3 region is CASSPLRESGWEQYF. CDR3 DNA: TGTGCCAGCAGCCCACTAAGGGAGTCGGGGTGGGAGCAGTACTTC.

CDR3 in amino acids: CASRTAGGGGNQPQHF. The CDR3 coding sequence is TGTGCCAGCAGGACCGCGGGGGGCGGGGGCAATCAGCCCCAGCATTTT. The rearrangement uses TRBV14 and TRBJ1-5; D is possibly TRBD1 (6 bases). The CDR3 loop spans 16 amino acids. CDR1 SGHDN and CDR2 FVKESK come from the germline V gene. The germline V and J ends were trimmed by 6 bases and 2 bases, with 17 bases remaining between them.

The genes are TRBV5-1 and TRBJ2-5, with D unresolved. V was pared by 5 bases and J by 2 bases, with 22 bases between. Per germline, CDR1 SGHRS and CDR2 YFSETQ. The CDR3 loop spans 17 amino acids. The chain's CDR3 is CASSKKRPTKLQETQYF. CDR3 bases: TGCGCCAGCAGTAAAAAAAGACCCACTAAATTACAAGAGACCCAGTACTTC.

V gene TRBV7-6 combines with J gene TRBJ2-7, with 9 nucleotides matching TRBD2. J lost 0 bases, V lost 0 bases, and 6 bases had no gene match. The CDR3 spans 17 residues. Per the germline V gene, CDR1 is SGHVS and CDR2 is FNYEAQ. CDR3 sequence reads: CASSLAVPSGISYEQYF. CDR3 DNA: TGTGCCAGCAGCTTAGCGGTGCCTAGCGGGATCTCCTACGAGCAGTACTTC.

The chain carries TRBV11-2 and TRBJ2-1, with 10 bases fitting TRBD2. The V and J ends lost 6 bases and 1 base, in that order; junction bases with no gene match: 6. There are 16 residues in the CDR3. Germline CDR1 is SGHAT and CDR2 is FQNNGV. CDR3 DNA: TGTGCCAGCAGGTCGGGACTAGCGATTTCCTACAATGAGCAGTTCTTC. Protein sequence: CASRSGLAISYNEQFF.

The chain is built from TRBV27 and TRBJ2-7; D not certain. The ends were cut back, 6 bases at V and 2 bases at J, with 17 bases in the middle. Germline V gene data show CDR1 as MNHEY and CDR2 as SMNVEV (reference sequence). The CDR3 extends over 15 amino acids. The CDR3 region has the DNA TGTGCCAGCAGCCCTGGGTTTCGTAGGACCTACGAGCAGTACTTC. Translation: CASSPGFRRTYEQYF.

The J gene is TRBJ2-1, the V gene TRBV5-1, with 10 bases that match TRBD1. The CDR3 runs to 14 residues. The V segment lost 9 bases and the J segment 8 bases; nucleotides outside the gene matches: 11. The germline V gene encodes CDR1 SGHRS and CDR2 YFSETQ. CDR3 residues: CATQRQGASDEQFF. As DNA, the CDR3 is TGCGCCACCCAGAGACAGGGGGCTTCGGATGAGCAGTTCTTC.

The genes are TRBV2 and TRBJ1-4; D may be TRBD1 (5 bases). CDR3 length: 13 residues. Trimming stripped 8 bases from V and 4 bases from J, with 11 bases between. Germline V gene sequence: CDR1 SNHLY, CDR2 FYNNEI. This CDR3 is CASHGRGNEKLFF. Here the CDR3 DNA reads TGTGCCAGCCATGGGAGGGGTAATGAAAAACTGTTTTTT.

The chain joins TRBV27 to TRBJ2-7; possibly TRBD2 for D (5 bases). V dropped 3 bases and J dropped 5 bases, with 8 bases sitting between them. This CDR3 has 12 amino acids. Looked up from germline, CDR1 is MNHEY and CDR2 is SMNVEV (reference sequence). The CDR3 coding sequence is TGTGCCAGCAGTTTTGAGGGTAACGAGCAGTACTTC. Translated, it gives CASSFEGNEQYF.

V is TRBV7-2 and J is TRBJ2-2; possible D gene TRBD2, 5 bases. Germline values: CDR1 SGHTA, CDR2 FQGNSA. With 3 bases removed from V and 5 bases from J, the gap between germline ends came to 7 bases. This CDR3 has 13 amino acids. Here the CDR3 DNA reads TGTGCCAGCAGCTTGGAGCGGACCGGGGAGCTGTTTTTT. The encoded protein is CASSLERTGELFF.

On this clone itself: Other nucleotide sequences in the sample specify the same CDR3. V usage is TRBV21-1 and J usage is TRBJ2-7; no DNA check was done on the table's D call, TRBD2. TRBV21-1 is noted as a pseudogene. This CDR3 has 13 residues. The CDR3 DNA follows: TGTGCCAGCAGCAAAGTCTCTTCCTACGAGCAGTACTTC. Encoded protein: CASSKVSSYEQYF.

In DNA form, the CDR3 reads TGTGCCATCACCCTCGCTTACGTCACAGATACGCAGTATTTT. Translation gives CAITLAYVTDTQYF. The chain uses TRBV10-3 and TRBJ2-3; D is ambiguous. The CDR3 sequence is 14 residues long. Per germline, CDR1 ENHRY and CDR2 SYGVKD. V lost 7 bases and J lost 2, with 13 bases in between.

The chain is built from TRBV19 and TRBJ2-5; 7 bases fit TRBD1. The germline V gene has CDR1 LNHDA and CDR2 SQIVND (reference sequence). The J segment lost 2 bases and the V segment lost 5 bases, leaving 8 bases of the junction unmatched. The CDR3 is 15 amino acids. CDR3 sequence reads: CASSVDRAPQETQYF. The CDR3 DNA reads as TGTGCCAGTAGTGTCGACAGGGCTCCTCAAGAGACCCAGTACTTC.

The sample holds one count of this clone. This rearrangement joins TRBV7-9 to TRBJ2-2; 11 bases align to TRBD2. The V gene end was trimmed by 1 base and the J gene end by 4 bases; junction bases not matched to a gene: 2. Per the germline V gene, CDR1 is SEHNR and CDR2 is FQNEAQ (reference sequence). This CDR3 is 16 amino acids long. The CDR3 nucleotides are TGTGCCAGCAGCTTAGGTACTAGCGGGAGCACCGGGGAGCTGTTTTTT. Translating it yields CASSLGTSGSTGELFF. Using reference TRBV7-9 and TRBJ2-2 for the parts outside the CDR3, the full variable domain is DTGVSQNPRHKITKRGQNVTFRCDPISEHNRLYWYRQTLGQGPEFLTYFQNEAQLEKSRLLSDRFSAERPKGSFSTLEIQRTEQGDSAMYLCASSLGTSGSTGELFFGEGSRLTVL.

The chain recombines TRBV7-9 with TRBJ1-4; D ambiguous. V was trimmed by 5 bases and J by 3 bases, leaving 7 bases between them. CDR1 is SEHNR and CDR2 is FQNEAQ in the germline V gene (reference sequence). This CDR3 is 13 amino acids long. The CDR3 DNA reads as TGTGCCAGCAGCCGACAAGCTAATGAAAAACTGTTTTTT. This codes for CASSRQANEKLFF.

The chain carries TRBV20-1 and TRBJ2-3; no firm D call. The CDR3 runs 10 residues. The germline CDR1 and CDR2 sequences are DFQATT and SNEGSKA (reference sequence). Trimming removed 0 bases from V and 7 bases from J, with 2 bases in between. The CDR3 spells CSARENTQYF. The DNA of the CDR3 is TGCAGTGCTAGAGAAAATACGCAGTATTTT.

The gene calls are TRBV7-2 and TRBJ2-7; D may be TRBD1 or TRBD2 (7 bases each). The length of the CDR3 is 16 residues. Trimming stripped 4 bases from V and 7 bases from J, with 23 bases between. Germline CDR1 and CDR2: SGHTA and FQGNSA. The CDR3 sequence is CASSSGTAIGEGEQYF. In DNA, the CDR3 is TGTGCCAGCAGCTCCGGGACAGCCATCGGGGAGGGGGAGCAGTACTTC.

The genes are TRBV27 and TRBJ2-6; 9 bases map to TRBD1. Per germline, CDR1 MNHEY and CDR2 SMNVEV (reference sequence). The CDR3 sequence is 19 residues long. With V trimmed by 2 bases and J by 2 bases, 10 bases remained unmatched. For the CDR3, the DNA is TGTGCCAGCAGTTTAATGGTTGGGACAGGGAGGACTGGGGCCAACGTCCTGACTTTC. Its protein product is CASSLMVGTGRTGANVLTF.

In nucleotides, the CDR3 is TGTGCCATCAGTGAGTCTAGGACACCCAACACTGAAGCTTTCTTT. This translates into CAISESRTPNTEAFF. This sequence joins TRBV10-3 and TRBJ1-1; D is perhaps TRBD1 (5 bases). CDR3 length equals 15 residues. Trimming removed 0 bases at V and 2 bases at J, with 10 bases between. Germline CDR1 is ENHRY and CDR2 is SYGVKD.

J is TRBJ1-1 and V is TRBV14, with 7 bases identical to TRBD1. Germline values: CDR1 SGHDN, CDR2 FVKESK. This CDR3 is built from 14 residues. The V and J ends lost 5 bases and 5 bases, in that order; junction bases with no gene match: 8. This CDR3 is CASSADRVRTEAFF. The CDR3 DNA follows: TGTGCCAGCAGCGCCGACAGGGTCCGGACTGAAGCTTTCTTT.

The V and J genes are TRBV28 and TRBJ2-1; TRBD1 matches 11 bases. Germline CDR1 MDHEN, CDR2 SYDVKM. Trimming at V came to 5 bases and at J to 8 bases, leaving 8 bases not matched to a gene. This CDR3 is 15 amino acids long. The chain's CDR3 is CASSPAGTGGHEQFF. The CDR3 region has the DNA TGTGCCAGCAGTCCCGCTGGGACAGGGGGGCATGAGCAGTTCTTC.